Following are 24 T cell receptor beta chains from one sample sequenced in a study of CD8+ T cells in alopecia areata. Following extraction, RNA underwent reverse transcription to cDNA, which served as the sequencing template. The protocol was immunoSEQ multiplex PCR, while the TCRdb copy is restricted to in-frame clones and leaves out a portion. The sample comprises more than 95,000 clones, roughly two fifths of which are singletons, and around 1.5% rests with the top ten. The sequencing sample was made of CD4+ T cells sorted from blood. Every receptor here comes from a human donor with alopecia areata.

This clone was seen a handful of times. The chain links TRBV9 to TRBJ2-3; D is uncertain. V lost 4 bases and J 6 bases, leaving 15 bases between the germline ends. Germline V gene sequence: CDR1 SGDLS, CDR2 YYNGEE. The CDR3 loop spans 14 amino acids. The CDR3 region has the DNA TGTGCCAGCAGCCTGTCTCCGGCTGTTGATACGCAGTATTTT. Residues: CASSLSPAVDTQYF.

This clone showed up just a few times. CDR3 bases: TGTGCCACCATGACTAGCGGGGTTAACAATGAGCAGTTCTTC. Amino acid sequence: CATMTSGVNNEQFF. This rearrangement joins TRBV2 to TRBJ2-1, with 11 bases lining up with TRBD2. Germline V gene sequence: CDR1 SNHLY, CDR2 FYNNEI. Germline trimming cut 10 bases from V and 5 bases from J; bases unmatched to any gene: 7. This CDR3 comprises 14 residues.

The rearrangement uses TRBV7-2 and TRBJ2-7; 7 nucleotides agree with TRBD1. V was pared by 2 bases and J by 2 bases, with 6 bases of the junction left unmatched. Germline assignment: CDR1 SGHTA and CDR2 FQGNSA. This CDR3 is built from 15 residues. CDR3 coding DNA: TGTGCCAGCAGCTTACAACAGGGGTCCCCCTACGAGCAGTACTTC. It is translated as CASSLQQGSPYEQYF.

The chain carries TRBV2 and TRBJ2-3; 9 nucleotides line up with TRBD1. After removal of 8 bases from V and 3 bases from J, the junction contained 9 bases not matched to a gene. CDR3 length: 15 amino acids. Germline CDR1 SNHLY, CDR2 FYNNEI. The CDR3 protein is CASATRDRDTDTQYF. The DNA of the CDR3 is TGTGCCAGCGCCACCCGGGACAGGGATACAGATACGCAGTATTTT.

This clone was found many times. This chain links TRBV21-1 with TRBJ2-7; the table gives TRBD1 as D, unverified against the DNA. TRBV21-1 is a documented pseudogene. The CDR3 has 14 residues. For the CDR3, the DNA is TGTGCCAGCAGCGCCGGGACAGGGTACTACGAGCAGTACTTC. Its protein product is CASSAGTGYYEQYF.

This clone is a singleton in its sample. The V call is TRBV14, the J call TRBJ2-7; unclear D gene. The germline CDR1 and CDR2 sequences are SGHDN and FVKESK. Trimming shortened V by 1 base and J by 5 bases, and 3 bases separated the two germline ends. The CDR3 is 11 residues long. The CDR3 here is CASSQVDEQYF. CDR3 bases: TGTGCCAGCAGCCAAGTGGACGAGCAGTACTTC.

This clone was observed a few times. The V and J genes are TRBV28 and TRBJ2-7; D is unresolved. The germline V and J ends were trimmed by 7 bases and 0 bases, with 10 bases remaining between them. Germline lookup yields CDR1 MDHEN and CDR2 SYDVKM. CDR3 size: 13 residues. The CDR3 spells CASISGNSYEQYF. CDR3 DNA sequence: TGTGCCAGCATATCCGGAAACTCCTACGAGCAGTACTTC. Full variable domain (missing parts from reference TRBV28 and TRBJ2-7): DVKVTQSSRYLVKRTGEKVFLECVQDMDHENMFWYRQDPGLGLRLIYFSYDVKMKEKGDIPEGYSVSREKKERFSLILESASTNQTSMYLCASISGNSYEQYFGPGTRLTVT.

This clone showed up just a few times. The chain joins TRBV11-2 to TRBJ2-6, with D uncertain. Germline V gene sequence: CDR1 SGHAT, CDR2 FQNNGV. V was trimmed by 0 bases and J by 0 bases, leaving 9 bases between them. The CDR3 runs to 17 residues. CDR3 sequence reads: CASSLERRFSGANVLTF. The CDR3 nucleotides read TGTGCCAGCAGCTTAGAACGTCGATTCTCTGGGGCCAACGTCCTGACTTTC.

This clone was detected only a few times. CDR3 nucleotide sequence: TGCGCCAGCAGCCAAAGGACAGGGCGGTACGAGCAGTACTTC. It specifies CASSQRTGRYEQYF. The genes are TRBV4-3 and TRBJ2-7; TRBD1 agrees at 8 bases. CDR1 and CDR2 from the germline V gene are LGHNA and YSLEER. The trim removed 2 bases at V and 4 bases at J, leaving 4 bases unmatched. The CDR3 is 14 amino acids.

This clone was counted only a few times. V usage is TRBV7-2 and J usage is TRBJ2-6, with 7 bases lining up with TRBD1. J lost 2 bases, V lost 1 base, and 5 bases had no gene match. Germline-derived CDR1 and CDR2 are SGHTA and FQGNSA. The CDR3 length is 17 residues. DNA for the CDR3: TGTGCCAGCAGCTTAGGACAGGGTTGGACTGGGGCCAACGTCCTGACTTTC. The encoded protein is CASSLGQGWTGANVLTF.

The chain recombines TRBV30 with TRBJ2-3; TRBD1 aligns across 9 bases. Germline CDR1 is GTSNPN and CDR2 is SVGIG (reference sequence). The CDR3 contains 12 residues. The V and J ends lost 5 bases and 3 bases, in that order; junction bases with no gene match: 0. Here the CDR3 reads CAWGQGTDTQYF. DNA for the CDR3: TGTGCCTGGGGACAGGGGACAGATACGCAGTATTTT. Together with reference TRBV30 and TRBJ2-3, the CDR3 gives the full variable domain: SQTIHQWPATLVQPVGSPLSLECTVEGTSNPNLYWYRQAAGRGLQLLFYSVGIGQISSEVPQNLSASRPQDRQFILSSKKLLLSDSGFYLCAWGQGTDTQYFGPGTRLTVL.

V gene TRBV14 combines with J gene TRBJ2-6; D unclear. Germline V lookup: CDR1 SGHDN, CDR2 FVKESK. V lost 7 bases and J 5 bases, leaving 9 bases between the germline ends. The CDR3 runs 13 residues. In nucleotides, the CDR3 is TGTGCCAGCAAACCCTCCCGGGCCAACGTCCTGACTTTC. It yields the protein CASKPSRANVLTF.

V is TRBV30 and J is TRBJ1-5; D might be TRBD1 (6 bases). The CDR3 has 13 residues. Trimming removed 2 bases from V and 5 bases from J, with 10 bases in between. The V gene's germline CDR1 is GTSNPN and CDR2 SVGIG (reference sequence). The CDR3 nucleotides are TGTGCCTGGAGTCAAAACAGGGATCAGCCCCAGCATTTT. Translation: CAWSQNRDQPQHF. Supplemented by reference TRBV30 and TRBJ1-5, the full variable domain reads SQTIHQWPATLVQPVGSPLSLECTVEGTSNPNLYWYRQAAGRGLQLLFYSVGIGQISSEVPQNLSASRPQDRQFILSSKKLLLSDSGFYLCAWSQNRDQPQHFGDGTRLSIL.

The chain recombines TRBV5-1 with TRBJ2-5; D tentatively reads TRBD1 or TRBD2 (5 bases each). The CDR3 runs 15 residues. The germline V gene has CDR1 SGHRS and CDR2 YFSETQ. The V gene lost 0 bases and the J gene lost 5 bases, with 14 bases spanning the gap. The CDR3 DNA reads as TGCGCCAGCAGCTTGGTTGGGGGAAGGGTTGAGACCCAGTACTTC. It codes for CASSLVGGRVETQYF.

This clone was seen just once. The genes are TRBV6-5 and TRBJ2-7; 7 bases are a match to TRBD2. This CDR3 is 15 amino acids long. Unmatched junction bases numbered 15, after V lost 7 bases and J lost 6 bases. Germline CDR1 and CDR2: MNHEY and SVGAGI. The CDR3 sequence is CASTFTGGGLSEQYF. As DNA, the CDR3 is TGTGCCAGCACATTTACTGGCGGGGGTTTGAGCGAGCAGTACTTC.

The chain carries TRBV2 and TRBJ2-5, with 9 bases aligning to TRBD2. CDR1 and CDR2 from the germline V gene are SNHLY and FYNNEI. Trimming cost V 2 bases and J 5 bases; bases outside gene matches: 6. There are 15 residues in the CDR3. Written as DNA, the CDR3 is TGTGCCAGCAGTGAAATTGCGGGGGGGCCTGAGACCCAGTACTTC. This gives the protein CASSEIAGGPETQYF. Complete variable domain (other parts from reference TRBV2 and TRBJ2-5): EPEVTQTPSHQVTQMGQEVILRCVPISNHLYFYWYRQILGQKVEFLVSFYNNEISEKSEIFDDQFSVERPDGSNFTLKIRSTKLEDSAMYFCASSEIAGGPETQYFGPGTRLLVL.

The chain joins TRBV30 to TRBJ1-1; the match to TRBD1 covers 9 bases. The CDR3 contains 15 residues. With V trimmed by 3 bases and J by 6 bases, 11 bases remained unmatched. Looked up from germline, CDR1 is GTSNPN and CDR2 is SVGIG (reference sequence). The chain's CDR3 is CAWRNTGQGIAEAFF. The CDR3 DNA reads TGTGCCTGGAGGAATACGGGACAGGGAATCGCTGAAGCTTTCTTT.

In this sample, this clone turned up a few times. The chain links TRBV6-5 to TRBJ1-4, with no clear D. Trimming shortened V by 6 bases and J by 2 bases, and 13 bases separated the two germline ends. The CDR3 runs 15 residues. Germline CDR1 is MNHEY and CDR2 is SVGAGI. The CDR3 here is CASRLGGSTNEKLFF. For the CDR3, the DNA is TGTGCCAGCAGGCTAGGAGGGAGTACTAATGAAAAACTGTTTTTT.

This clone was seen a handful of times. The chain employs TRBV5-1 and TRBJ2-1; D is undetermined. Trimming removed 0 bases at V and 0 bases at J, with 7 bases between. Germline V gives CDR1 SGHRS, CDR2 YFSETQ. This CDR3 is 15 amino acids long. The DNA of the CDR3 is TGCGCCAGCAGCTTGGGCCAAAACTCCTACAATGAGCAGTTCTTC. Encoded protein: CASSLGQNSYNEQFF.

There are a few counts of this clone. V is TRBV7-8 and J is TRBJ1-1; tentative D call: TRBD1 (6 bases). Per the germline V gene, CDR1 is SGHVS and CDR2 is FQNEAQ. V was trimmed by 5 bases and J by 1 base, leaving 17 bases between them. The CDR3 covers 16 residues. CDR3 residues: CASSTYPRGSNTEAFF. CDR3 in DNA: TGTGCCAGCAGCACATACCCCAGGGGTTCGAACACTGAAGCTTTCTTT.

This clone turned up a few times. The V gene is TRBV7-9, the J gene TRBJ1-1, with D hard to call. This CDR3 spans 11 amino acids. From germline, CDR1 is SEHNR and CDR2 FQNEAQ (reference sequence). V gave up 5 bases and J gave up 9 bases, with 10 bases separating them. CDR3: CASSPRLKAFF. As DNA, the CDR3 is TGTGCCAGCAGCCCCCGGCTGAAAGCTTTCTTT.

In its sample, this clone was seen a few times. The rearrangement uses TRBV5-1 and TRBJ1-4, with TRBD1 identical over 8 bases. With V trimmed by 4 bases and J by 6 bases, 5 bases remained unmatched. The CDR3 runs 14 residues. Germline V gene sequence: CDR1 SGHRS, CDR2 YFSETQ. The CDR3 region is CASSQMTGDEKLFF. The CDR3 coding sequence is TGCGCCAGCAGCCAAATGACAGGGGATGAAAAACTGTTTTTT.

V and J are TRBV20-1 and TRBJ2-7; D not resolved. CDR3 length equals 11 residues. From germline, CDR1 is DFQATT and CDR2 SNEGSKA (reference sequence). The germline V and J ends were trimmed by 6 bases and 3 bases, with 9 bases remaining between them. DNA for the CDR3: TGCAGTGCCCCAAGCGTCTACGAGCAGTACTTC. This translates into CSAPSVYEQYF.

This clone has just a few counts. CDR3 sequence reads: CASGTDWMNTEAFF. CDR3 coding DNA: TGTGCCAGCGGTACAGATTGGATGAACACTGAAGCTTTCTTT. The chain is built from TRBV7-9 and TRBJ1-1; D gene uncertain. This CDR3 has 14 amino acids. CDR1 SEHNR and CDR2 FQNEAQ come from the germline V gene (reference sequence). V lost 8 bases and J 0 bases, leaving 13 bases between the germline ends.